The next 8 T cell receptor beta chains were all read from a single sample in a study of T cells in Graves' hyperthyroidism and ophthalmopathy. RNA transcripts yielded amplified TCR beta CDR3 regions. Primed by the HTBI set, a first-round RT-PCR was run on the TCR CDR3. In TCRdb, the multiplex PCR reads were re-called with MiXCR into one record per CDR3 protein. The sample yields approximately 370,000 distinct CDR3 sequences, 14% to 15% seen once. The specimen was blood. These TCRs come from a woman younger than 45 with Graves' hyperthyroidism.

The chain couples TRBV7-8 to TRBJ1-2; D unclear. Trimming took off 5 bases at V and 0 bases at J, with 19 bases between the two ends. Germline V gene lookup returns CDR1 SGHVS and CDR2 FQNEAQ. CDR3 length equals 17 residues. The CDR3 region has the DNA TGTGCCAGCAGCAAAGGGCAGGACCAAATATCTAACTATGGCTACACCTTC. This codes for CASSKGQDQISNYGYTF.

This clonotype was detected ten times or more. J is TRBJ2-7 and V is TRBV7-3; a weak D match, TRBD1 (6 bases). V was shortened by 5 bases and J by 3 bases, with 14 bases between the two germline ends. The germline V gene encodes CDR1 SGHTA and CDR2 FQGTGA. There are 14 residues in the CDR3. CDR3 in amino acids: CASSPRGQHYEQYF. The CDR3 DNA is TGTGCCAGCAGCCCACGAGGACAGCACTACGAGCAGTACTTC.

This clonotype was detected many times. The CDR3 protein is CASSLRRLEYNEQFF. The CDR3 nucleotides are TGTGCCAGCAGCCTCCGGAGACTAGAGTACAATGAGCAGTTCTTC. This chain links TRBV7-2 with TRBJ2-1, with D tentatively TRBD2 (6 bases). With 5 bases removed from V and 4 bases from J, the gap between germline ends came to 15 bases. Germline-derived CDR1 and CDR2 are SGHTA and FQGNSA. The CDR3 is 15 residues long. The whole variable domain, remainder taken from reference TRBV7-2 and TRBJ2-1, is GAGVSQSPSNKVTEKGKDVELRCDPISGHTALYWYRQSLGQGLEFLIYFQGNSAPDKSGLPSDRFSAERTGGSVSTLTIQRTQQEDSAVYLCASSLRRLEYNEQFFGPGTRLTVL.

There are a few counts of this clonotype. The rearrangement uses TRBV6-1 and TRBJ2-3; 12 bases align to TRBD2. The CDR3 sequence is 15 residues long. The ends lost 6 bases at V and 2 bases at J; junction bases unmatched: 3. Germline CDR1 MNHNS, CDR2 SASEGT. The CDR3 bases are TGTGCCAGCAGCCGACTAGCGGGAGACACAGATACGCAGTATTTT. Translation: CASSRLAGDTDTQYF.

This chain joins TRBV5-1 and TRBJ2-1, with D possibly being TRBD1 or TRBD2 (5 bases each). The germline V gene has CDR1 SGHRS and CDR2 YFSETQ. The CDR3 runs to 13 residues. V was cut by 4 bases and J by 10 bases, with 15 bases left in between. CDR3 protein: CASSAVPGPEQFF. CDR3 nucleotide sequence: TGCGCCAGCAGCGCCGTTCCGGGACCCGAGCAGTTCTTC. Using reference TRBV5-1 and TRBJ2-1 for the parts outside the CDR3, the full variable domain is KAGVTQTPRYLIKTRGQQVTLSCSPISGHRSVSWYQQTPGQGLQFLFEYFSETQRNKGNFPGRFSGRQFSNSRSEMNVSTLELGDSALYLCASSAVPGPEQFFGPGTRLTVL.

This clonotype has at least ten counts. The gene calls are TRBV18 and TRBJ2-1; D unresolved. CDR1 and CDR2 from the germline V gene are KGHSH and LQKENI. The CDR3 is made up of 12 amino acids. V was trimmed by 0 bases and J by 9 bases, leaving 6 bases between them. CDR3 coding DNA: TGTGCCAGCTCACCACCGGTGGGTGAGCAGTTCTTC. Amino acid sequence: CASSPPVGEQFF.

The chain joins TRBV19 to TRBJ1-2, with 9 positions matching TRBD1. Germline CDR1 LNHDA, CDR2 SQIVND (reference sequence). The CDR3 has 15 amino acids. V shed 6 bases, J shed 2 bases, and the junction held 7 bases outside the gene matches. In DNA form, the CDR3 reads TGTGCCAGTAGCAACAGGACAGGGGTAAACTATGGCTACACCTTC. Translated: CASSNRTGVNYGYTF.

This clonotype showed up just a few times. The V call is TRBV7-3, the J call TRBJ2-1; 14 bases are shared with TRBD2. CDR3 length equals 21 residues. The germline CDR1 and CDR2 sequences are SGHTA and FQGTGA. Germline trimming cut 2 bases from V and 9 bases from J; bases unmatched to any gene: 21. In nucleotides, the CDR3 is TGTGCCAGCAGCTTACCTATAGGGACTAGCGGGAGTACTGGTATAGCTGGTGAGCAGTTCTTC. This sequence encodes CASSLPIGTSGSTGIAGEQFF.